This paragraph reports one TCR beta chain. Its antigen is not identified. The use of genomic DNA as template underpinned the TCR beta VDJ and CDR3 profiling. TCRdb ran MiXCR on the reads and lists one entry per CDR3 protein. The sample includes more than 250,000 distinct CDR3 sequences, approximately 55% of them seen just once. The sample comes from a study of CD8+CD57+ T cells in acquired aplastic anemia. On the study more broadly: Mean yield of DNA from sorted CD4+ and CD8+ cells was approximately 3 ug. Study findings and constraints: Statistical testing detected no significant gap in CD8+ Simpson's diversity between patients and controls. There were over 25 CD8+ CDR3 sequences that occurred in both patients and controls.

V lost 3 bases, J lost 0 bases, and 9 bases lay in between. The germline gives CDR1 SGHTA, CDR2 FQGNSA. The CDR3 covers 14 residues. The sample taken for sequencing was sorted CD4+, CD8+, or CD8+CD57+ T cells (not recorded which) from PBMCs. This clonotype was obtained from a human donor with severe aplastic anemia or a healthy control (not recorded which). The chain combines TRBV7-2 with TRBJ2-7, with D possibly matching TRBD1 (6 bases). The CDR3 DNA is TGTGCCAGCAGCTTCGACAGGAGCTCCTACGAGCAGTACTTC. It encodes CASSFDRSSYEQYF.